Listed below are T cell receptor beta chains from one sample, sequenced in a study of cytomegalovirus exposure and HLA in healthy donors. Clones were read by immunoSEQ multiplex PCR, and TCRdb kept only the in-frame ones, dropping some. In the table there are 77,000 or so clones, 65% to 90% of which are singletons. Sequencing used PBMCs. The receptors stem from a man between 70 and 80 years old in good health and CMV-seropositive. Each CDR3 is given with its conserved first and last residue. A D gene is named only where the DNA matches it firmly. The size entry is marked missing in some rows and otherwise reads once, few, many or a size class.

d_gene	v_gene	j_gene	abundance	len	CDR3nt	CDR3aa
-	TRBV18	TRBJ2-1	-	13	TGTGCCAGCTCACCGGGGACAAACAATGAGCAGTTCTTC	CASSPGTNNEQFF
TRBD2	TRBV4-3	TRBJ2-7	few	15	TGCGCCAGCAGCTCTGGACTAGCGGGGTCGGGCGAGCAGTACTTC	CASSSGLAGSGEQYF
-	TRBV11-2	TRBJ1-3	few	15	TGTGCCAGCAGCTCTATTTTTGATTCGGGTCGGACCATATATTTT	CASSSIFDSGRTIYF
TRBD1	TRBV5-1	TRBJ2-5	-	14	TGCGCCAGCAGCTCCGGGACAGGATCAGAGACCCAGTACTTC	CASSSGTGSETQYF
TRBD1	TRBV5-3	TRBJ2-7	-	15	TGTGCCAGAAGCTCGCCGGGACAGGGGGCCGACGAGCAGTACTTC	CARSSPGQGADEQYF
-	TRBV28	TRBJ2-7	-	14	TGTGCCAGCAGTTTATACTACCCCTCCTACGAGCAGTACTTC	CASSLYYPSYEQYF
-	TRBV5-1	TRBJ2-3	-	13	TGCGCCAGCAGGCCTGAGGCAACAGATACGCAGTATTTT	CASRPEATDTQYF
-	TRBV5-1	TRBJ2-2	-	16	TGCGCCAGCAGCTTTCCGCCGGGACTCGACACCGGGGAGCTGTTTTTT	CASSFPPGLDTGELFF
-	TRBV28	TRBJ2-7	-	14	TGTGCCAGCACCACTATAAAGGCCTCCTACGAGCAGTACTTC	CASTTIKASYEQYF
TRBD1	TRBV10-2	TRBJ1-2	-	12	TGCGCCAGCACTCAGGGGGACTATGGCTACACCTTC	CASTQGDYGYTF
TRBD1	TRBV6-1	TRBJ2-7	-	14	TGTGCCACCTGGGACAGGGGCGCTAGATACGAGCAGTACTTC	CATWDRGARYEQYF
TRBD2	TRBV18	TRBJ2-7	few	14	TGTGCCAGCCAGGGACTAGCGGGAGGGTACGAGCAGTACTTC	CASQGLAGGYEQYF
-	TRBV29-1	TRBJ2-6	-	17	TGCAGCGTTGCCGGGACAAGTTTCTCCTCTGGGGCCAACGTCCTGACTTTC	CSVAGTSFSSGANVLTF
TRBD1	TRBV7-9	TRBJ1-2	-	16	TGTGCCAGCAGCCCGGACAGGGGGTACGGGTACTATGGCTACACCTTC	CASSPDRGYGYYGYTF
TRBD1	TRBV28	TRBJ2-7	-	14	TGTGCCAGCAGCCCCGGGGACAGGGGGGACGAGCAGTACTTC	CASSPGDRGDEQYF
TRBD1	TRBV11-2	TRBJ2-5	-	16	TGTGCCAGCAGCTTAGTGTTGACAGGGGGGCAAGAGACCCAGTACTTC	CASSLVLTGGQETQYF
TRBD2	TRBV5-4	TRBJ2-2	-	16	TGTGCCAGCAGCACACTAGCGGGGGGGGACACCGGGGAGCTGTTTTTT	CASSTLAGGDTGELFF
-	TRBV7-8	TRBJ2-3	-	15	TGTGCCAGCAGCCCTCCCCGGCTAGCGACAGATACGCAGTATTTT	CASSPPRLATDTQYF
-	TRBV30	TRBJ2-3	-	14	TGTGCCTGGCGGGAGCCCGGCGGCACAGATACGCAGTATTTT	CAWREPGGTDTQYF
-	TRBV7-2	TRBJ2-1	-	14	TGTGCCAGCAGCTTTTTTAATTTCGCAGGGGAGCAGTTCTTC	CASSFFNFAGEQFF
-	TRBV25-1	TRBJ1-4	once	14	TGTGCCAGCAGACCGGGGGGGCCGAATGAAAAACTGTTTTTT	CASRPGGPNEKLFF
TRBD1	TRBV6-1	TRBJ1-2	few	14	TGTGCCAGCACCCCGACTGGGACAGGAGGTGGCTACACCTTC	CASTPTGTGGGYTF
TRBD1	TRBV11-2	TRBJ2-3	-	16	TGTGCCAGCAGCTCGTCGGACAGGGCCCATACAGATACGCAGTATTTT	CASSSSDRAHTDTQYF
-	TRBV30	TRBJ1-6	-	14	TGTGCCTGGAGTGAAACCCCAAGCAATTCACCCCTCCACTTT	CAWSETPSNSPLHF
-	TRBV28	TRBJ1-1	-	13	TGTGCCAGCAGTCCCGCAGGGTACACTGAAGCTTTCTTT	CASSPAGYTEAFF
TRBD2	TRBV6-5	TRBJ2-5	-	14	TGTGCCAGCAGTCAAAGCGGGAACCAAGAGACCCAGTACTTC	CASSQSGNQETQYF
-	TRBV2	TRBJ1-2	-	11	TGTGCCAGCACGGCCCAGGTCGTCTACACCTTC	CASTAQVVYTF
-	TRBV5-4	TRBJ2-1	-	11	TGTGCCAGCAGCCTTTTTTATGAGCAGTTCTTC	CASSLFYEQFF
TRBD2	TRBV7-2	TRBJ2-5	-	15	TGTGCCAGCAGCTTAAAGCGGGGGCCCCAAGAGACCCAGTACTTC	CASSLKRGPQETQYF
-	TRBV5-1	TRBJ2-7	-	13	TGCGCCAGCAGCATACAGGGTAGGGACGAGCAGTACTTC	CASSIQGRDEQYF
-	TRBV5-1	TRBJ1-6	once	14	TGCGCCAGCAGCGTGGGGCAGATCAATTCACCCCTCCACTTT	CASSVGQINSPLHF
TRBD2	TRBV5-1	TRBJ2-7	-	15	TGCGCCAGCAGCTTGATTAGCGGGGGGGCAGGCGAGCAGTACTTC	CASSLISGGAGEQYF
-	TRBV7-9	TRBJ1-1	once	14	TGTGCCAGCAGCCGTAGAGGATCGAACACTGAAGCTTTCTTT	CASSRRGSNTEAFF
-	TRBV28	TRBJ2-5	-	14	TGTGCCAGCAGCCCCCAGGGGACCTATGGGACCCAGTACTTC	CASSPQGTYGTQYF
-	TRBV28	TRBJ2-7	once	14	TGTGCCAGCAGTTCTGGACAGTTCTCCTACGAGCAGTACTTC	CASSSGQFSYEQYF
-	TRBV6-6	TRBJ1-5	-	14	TGTGCCAGCAGTAATACAGGAAGCAATCAGCCCCAGCATTTT	CASSNTGSNQPQHF
TRBD2	TRBV9	TRBJ2-5	-	15	TGTGCCAGCAGCGTAGCTCCTAGCGGGCAAGAGACCCAGTACTTC	CASSVAPSGQETQYF
-	TRBV7-2	TRBJ2-2	-	16	TGTGCCAGCAAAACCAAGCAGGGGACAAACACCGGGGAGCTGTTTTTT	CASKTKQGTNTGELFF
TRBD1	TRBV7-8	TRBJ2-1	-	16	TGTGCCAGCAGCTTAGGGGGACAGAGAATTTCCAATGAGCAGTTCTTC	CASSLGGQRISNEQFF
-	TRBV10-1	TRBJ2-3	-	14	TGCGCCACCACGGACACAACTAGCACAGATACGCAGTATTTT	CATTDTTSTDTQYF
TRBD1	TRBV7-9	TRBJ1-1	once	15	TGTGCCAGCAGGGGGGCACAGGGGAGAGGGACTGAAGCTTTCTTT	CASRGAQGRGTEAFF
-	TRBV5-1	TRBJ2-1	-	14	TGCGCCACAGGCTCAGGGGAGACCTACAATGAGCAGTTCTTC	CATGSGETYNEQFF
-	TRBV7-2	TRBJ2-1	-	15	TGTGCCAGCAGCTTAGGTTGGCCAACCTACAATGAGCAGTTCTTC	CASSLGWPTYNEQFF
TRBD2	TRBV6-6	TRBJ2-2	-	15	TGTGCCAGCAGGCCAGCGGGAGCGAACACCGGGGAGCTGTTTTTT	CASRPAGANTGELFF
TRBD2	TRBV7-6	TRBJ2-4	-	18	TGTGCCAGCACCTCCGGGACTAGCGGCCCCGGTCCCAAAAACATTCAGTACTTC	CASTSGTSGPGPKNIQYF
-	TRBV27	TRBJ2-7	-	13	TGTGCCAGTTCGGGGATCGGGACCTACGAGCAGTACTTC	CASSGIGTYEQYF
TRBD2	TRBV6-4	TRBJ2-3	-	16	TGTGCCAGCAGGGAGACTAGCGGGAGACAGTCAGATACGCAGTATTTT	CASRETSGRQSDTQYF
-	TRBV9	TRBJ2-5	-	15	TGTGCCAGCAGCGTAGGTGGGGGGGCCCGGGAGACCCAGTACTTC	CASSVGGGARETQYF
-	TRBV14	TRBJ2-5	once	14	TGTGCCAGCAGCCAAGAGCGGCAGCAAGAGACCCAGTACTTC	CASSQERQQETQYF
-	TRBV13	TRBJ2-7	-	15	TGTGCCAGCAGTATTTACGACAGGATTAATTACGAGCAGTACTTC	CASSIYDRINYEQYF
TRBD1	TRBV4-1	TRBJ2-5	-	15	TGCGCCAGCAGCCCAGAGGACAGGGGAGATGAGACCCAGTACTTC	CASSPEDRGDETQYF
TRBD1	TRBV2	TRBJ2-7	-	15	TGTGCCAGCAGTGTCCGGACAGGGGGACTTTACGAGCAGTACTTC	CASSVRTGGLYEQYF
-	TRBV10-3	TRBJ2-5	-	18	TGTGCCATCAGTGAGTCGCGGGCAGGGGCCTTCGGACAAGAGACCCAGTACTTC	CAISESRAGAFGQETQYF
TRBD2	TRBV7-6	TRBJ2-3	-	17	TGTGCCAGCAGCCTAGGGACTAGCGGGAGAACTTCAGATACGCAGTATTTT	CASSLGTSGRTSDTQYF